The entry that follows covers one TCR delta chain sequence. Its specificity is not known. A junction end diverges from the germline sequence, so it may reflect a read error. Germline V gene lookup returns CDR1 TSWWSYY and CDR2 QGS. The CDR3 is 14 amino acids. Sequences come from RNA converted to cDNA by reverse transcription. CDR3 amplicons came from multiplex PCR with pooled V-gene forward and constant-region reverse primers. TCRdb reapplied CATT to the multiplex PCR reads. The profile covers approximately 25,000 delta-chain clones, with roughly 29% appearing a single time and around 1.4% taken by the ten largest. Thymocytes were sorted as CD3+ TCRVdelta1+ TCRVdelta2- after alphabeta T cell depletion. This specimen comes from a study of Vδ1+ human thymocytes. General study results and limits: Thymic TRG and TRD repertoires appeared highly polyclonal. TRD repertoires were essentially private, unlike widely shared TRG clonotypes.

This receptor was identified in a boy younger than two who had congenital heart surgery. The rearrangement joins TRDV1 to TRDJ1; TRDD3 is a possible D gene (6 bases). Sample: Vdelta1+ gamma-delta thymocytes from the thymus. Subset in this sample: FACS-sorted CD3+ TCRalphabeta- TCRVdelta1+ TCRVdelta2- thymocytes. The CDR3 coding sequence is TGTGCTCCTGGGGAACGATACCCACTAGGTAAACTCATCTTT. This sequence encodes CAPGERYPLGKLIF.